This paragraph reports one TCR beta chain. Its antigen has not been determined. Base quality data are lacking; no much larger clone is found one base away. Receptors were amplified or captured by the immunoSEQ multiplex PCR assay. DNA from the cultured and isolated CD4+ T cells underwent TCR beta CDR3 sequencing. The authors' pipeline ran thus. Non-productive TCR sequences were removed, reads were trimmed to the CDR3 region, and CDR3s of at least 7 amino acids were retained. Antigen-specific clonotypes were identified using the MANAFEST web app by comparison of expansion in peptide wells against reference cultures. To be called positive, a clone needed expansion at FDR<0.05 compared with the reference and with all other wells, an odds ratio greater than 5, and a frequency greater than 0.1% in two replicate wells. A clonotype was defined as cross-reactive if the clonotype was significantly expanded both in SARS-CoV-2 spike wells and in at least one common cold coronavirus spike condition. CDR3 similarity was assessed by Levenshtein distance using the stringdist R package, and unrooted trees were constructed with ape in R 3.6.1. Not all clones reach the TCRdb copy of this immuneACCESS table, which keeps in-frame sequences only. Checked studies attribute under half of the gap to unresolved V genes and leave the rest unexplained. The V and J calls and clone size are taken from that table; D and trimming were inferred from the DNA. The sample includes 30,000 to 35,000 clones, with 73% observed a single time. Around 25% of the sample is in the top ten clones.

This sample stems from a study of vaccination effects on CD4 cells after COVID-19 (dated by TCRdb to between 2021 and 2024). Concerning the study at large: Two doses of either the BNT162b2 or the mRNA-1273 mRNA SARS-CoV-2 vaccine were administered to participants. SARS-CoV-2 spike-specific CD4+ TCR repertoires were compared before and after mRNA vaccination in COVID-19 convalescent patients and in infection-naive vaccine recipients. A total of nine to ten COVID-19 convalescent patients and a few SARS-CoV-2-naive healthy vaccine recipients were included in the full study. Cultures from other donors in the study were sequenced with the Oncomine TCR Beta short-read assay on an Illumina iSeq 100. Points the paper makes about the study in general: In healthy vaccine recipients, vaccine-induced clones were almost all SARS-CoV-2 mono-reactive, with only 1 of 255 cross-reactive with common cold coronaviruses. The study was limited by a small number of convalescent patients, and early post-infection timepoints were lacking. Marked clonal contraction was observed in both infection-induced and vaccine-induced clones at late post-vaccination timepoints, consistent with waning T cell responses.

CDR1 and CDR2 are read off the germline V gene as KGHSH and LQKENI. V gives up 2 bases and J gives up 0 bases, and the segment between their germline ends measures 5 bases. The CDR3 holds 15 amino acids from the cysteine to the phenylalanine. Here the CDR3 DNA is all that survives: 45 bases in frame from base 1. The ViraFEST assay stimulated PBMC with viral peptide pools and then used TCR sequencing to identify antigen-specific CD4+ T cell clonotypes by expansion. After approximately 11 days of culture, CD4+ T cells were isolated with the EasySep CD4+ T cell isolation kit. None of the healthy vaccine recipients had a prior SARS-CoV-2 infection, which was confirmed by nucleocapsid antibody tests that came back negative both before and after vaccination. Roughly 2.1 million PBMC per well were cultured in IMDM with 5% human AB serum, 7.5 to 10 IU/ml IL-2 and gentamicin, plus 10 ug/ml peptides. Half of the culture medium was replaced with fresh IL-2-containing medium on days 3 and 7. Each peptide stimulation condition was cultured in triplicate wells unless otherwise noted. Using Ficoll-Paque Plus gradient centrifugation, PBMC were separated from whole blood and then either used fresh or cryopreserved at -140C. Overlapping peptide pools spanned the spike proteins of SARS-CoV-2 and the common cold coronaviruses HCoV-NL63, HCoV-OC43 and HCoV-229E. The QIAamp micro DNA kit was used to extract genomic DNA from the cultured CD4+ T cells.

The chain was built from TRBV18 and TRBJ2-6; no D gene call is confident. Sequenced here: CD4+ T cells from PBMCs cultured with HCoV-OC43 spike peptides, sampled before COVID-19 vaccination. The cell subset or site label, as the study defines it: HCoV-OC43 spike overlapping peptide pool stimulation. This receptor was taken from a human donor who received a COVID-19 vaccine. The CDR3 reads CASSPGLSGANVLTF. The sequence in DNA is TGTGCCAGCTCACCAGGTCTCTCTGGGGCCAACGTCCTGACTTTC. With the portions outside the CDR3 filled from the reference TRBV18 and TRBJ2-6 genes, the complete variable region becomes NAGVMQNPRHLVRRRGQEARLRCSPMKGHSHVYWYRQLPEEGLKFMVYLQKENIIDESGMPKERFSAEFPKEGPSILRIQQVVRGDSAAYFCASSPGLSGANVLTFGAGSRLTVL.